These T cell receptor beta chains were read from a single sample in a study of T cell repertoires in cytomegalovirus infection. TCRdb processed the reads anew with MiXCR; each CDR3 protein has one entry. The table lists around 450,000 distinct CDR3 sequences, 25% to 40% of them singletons. What was sequenced was PBMCs. The receptors derive from a human donor in good health (CMV status not recorded). Some clones in this sample may be carry-over from other donors' samples. The CDR3 runs from the conserved cysteine through the conserved F or W. D genes are given only for firm matches. For some rows the clone size is stated as once, few or many, or as a class when expanded; others skip it.

J gene | V gene | clone size | D gene | CDR3 length | CDR3 DNA | CDR3 protein
TRBJ2-1 | TRBV6-2/TRBV6-3 | - | - | 17 | TGTGCCAGCAGTTACTCGATCACGAACTATCAGAGGGATGAGCAGTTCTTC | CASSYSITNYQRDEQFF
TRBJ2-2 | TRBV6-2/TRBV6-3 | many | TRBD2 | 17 | TGTGCCAGCAGTACCACTAGCGGGGGACTAACCACCGGGGAGCTGTTTTTT | CASSTTSGGLTTGELFF
TRBJ1-1 | TRBV4-2 | - | - | 15 | TGTGCCAGCAGCCAACCAGGGTCTGGGAACACTGAAGCTTTCTTT | CASSQPGSGNTEAFF
TRBJ1-2 | TRBV28 | - | TRBD1 | 13 | TGTGCCAGCAGTGCAGACAGGGGACGCGGCTACACCTTC | CASSADRGRGYTF
TRBJ1-2 | TRBV7-9 | many | - | 12 | TGTGCCAGCAGCTCGGGACGGGATGGCTACACCTTC | CASSSGRDGYTF
TRBJ2-2 | TRBV6-5 | - | - | 15 | TGTGCCAGCAGCCCGGTGGGACTCAACACCGGGGAGCTGTTTTTT | CASSPVGLNTGELFF
TRBJ2-5 | TRBV7-2 | - | - | 14 | TGTGCCAGCAGCCTTCGGACCTCCGGGGAGACCCAGTACTTC | CASSLRTSGETQYF
TRBJ1-2 | TRBV7-2 | - | - | 13 | TGTGCCAGCAGCGTCACAGGGAACTATGGCTACACCTTC | CASSVTGNYGYTF
TRBJ1-3 | TRBV7-6 | - | - | 12 | TGTGCCAGCGTCGCCGATGGAAACACCATATATTTT | CASVADGNTIYF
TRBJ1-4 | TRBV19 | few | - | 15 | TGTGCCAGTAGTCCTCGGGCGGGGGTTTATGAAAAACTGTTTTTT | CASSPRAGVYEKLFF
TRBJ1-6 | TRBV7-6 | - | - | 12 | TGTGCCAGCAGCTTTCTGGATTCACCCCTCCACTTT | CASSFLDSPLHF
TRBJ2-6 | TRBV2 | few | - | 13 | TGTGCCAGCAGTACTTATGGGGCCAACGTCCTGACTTTC | CASSTYGANVLTF
TRBJ2-6 | TRBV29-1 | - | - | 13 | TGCAGCGTTGTTTTCTCTGGGGCCAACGTCCTGACTTTC | CSVVFSGANVLTF
TRBJ2-2 | TRBV7-6 | - | - | 15 | TGTGCCAGCAGCCCCGCGTCAGGGACGTCCGGGGAGCTGTTTTTT | CASSPASGTSGELFF
TRBJ2-3 | TRBV7-2 | many | TRBD1 | 14 | TGTGCCAGCAGGCCGGGACAGGGCACAGATACGCAGTATTTT | CASRPGQGTDTQYF
TRBJ2-4 | TRBV4-3 | - | TRBD1 | 15 | TGCGCCAGCAGCTCCGACCGACAGGGCGGTAACATTCAGTACTTC | CASSSDRQGGNIQYF
TRBJ1-3 | TRBV6-5 | few | - | 17 | TGTGCCAGCAGTTACGGGGGCCAGCCTTACGGAGGAAACACCATATATTTT | CASSYGGQPYGGNTIYF
TRBJ2-2 | TRBV6-2/TRBV6-3 | - | TRBD1 | 15 | TGTGCCAGCAGCCCGGACAGGGGGAACACCGGGGAGCTGTTTTTT | CASSPDRGNTGELFF
TRBJ2-5 | TRBV24-1 | - | - | 15 | TGTGCCACCAGTGATTTAAGGGGAGACCAAGAGACCCAGTACTTC | CATSDLRGDQETQYF
TRBJ2-7 | TRBV30 | - | - | 12 | TGTGCCTGGATGGGCACAACCTACGAGCAGTACTTC | CAWMGTTYEQYF
TRBJ2-3 | TRBV5-4 | - | TRBD2 | 16 | TGTGCCAGCAGCCCCACCGGGACTAGGGTCACAGATACGCAGTATTTT | CASSPTGTRVTDTQYF
TRBJ2-3 | TRBV9 | - | - | 13 | TGTGCCAGCAGCGTAGGAGTGGCAGATACGCAGTATTTT | CASSVGVADTQYF
TRBJ2-1 | TRBV6-6 | - | TRBD2 | 16 | TGTGCCAGCAGTTACTCGATAGCGGGGGGGCCCCATGAGCAGTTCTTC | CASSYSIAGGPHEQFF
TRBJ2-1 | TRBV28 | few | - | 15 | TGTGCCAGCAGGAAAGACAGGATCTTTTACAATGAGCAGTTCTTC | CASRKDRIFYNEQFF
TRBJ2-1 | TRBV7-8 | many | TRBD1 | 15 | TGTGCCAGCAGCCTCAGGGGGAACTCCTACAATGAGCAGTTCTTC | CASSLRGNSYNEQFF
TRBJ2-7 | TRBV7-8 | few | TRBD2 | 17 | TGTGCCAGCAGCCCTCGGACTAGCGGGGGACTAAACTACGAGCAGTACTTC | CASSPRTSGGLNYEQYF
TRBJ2-7 | TRBV20-1 | - | TRBD1 | 16 | TGCAGTGCTCCCCCCCGAAGGGGCAGGGGGACCTACGAGCAGTACTTC | CSAPPRRGRGTYEQYF
TRBJ1-2 | TRBV28 | many | TRBD1 | 15 | TGTGCCAGCAGCCTTGGACAGGCGCCGCGCTATGGCTACACCTTC | CASSLGQAPRYGYTF
TRBJ2-7 | TRBV9 | - | TRBD1 | 15 | TGTGCCAGCAGCGTCGCCGGGACAGGGATTTACGAGCAGTACTTC | CASSVAGTGIYEQYF
TRBJ1-6 | TRBV7-2 | many | - | 13 | TGTGCCAGCAGCCAGCGGCTGAATTCACCCCTCCACTTT | CASSQRLNSPLHF